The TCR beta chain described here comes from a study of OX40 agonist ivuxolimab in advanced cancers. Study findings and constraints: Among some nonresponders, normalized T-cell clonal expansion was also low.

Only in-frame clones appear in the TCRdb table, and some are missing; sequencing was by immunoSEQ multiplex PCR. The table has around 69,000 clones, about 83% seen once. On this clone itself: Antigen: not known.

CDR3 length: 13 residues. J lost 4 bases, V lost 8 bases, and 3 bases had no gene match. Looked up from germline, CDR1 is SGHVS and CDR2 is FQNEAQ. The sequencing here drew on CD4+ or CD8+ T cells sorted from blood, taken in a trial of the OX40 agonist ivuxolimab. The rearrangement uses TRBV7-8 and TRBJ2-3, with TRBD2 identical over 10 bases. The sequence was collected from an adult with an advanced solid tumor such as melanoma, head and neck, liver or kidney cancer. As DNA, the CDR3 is TGTGCCAGCGGGACTAGCGTCGCAGATACGCAGTATTTT. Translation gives CASGTSVADTQYF.